What follows are 20 T cell receptor beta chains derived from one specimen sequenced in a study of T cells in Graves' hyperthyroidism and ophthalmopathy. Amplified TCR beta CDR3 regions derived from RNA transcripts. The primer set for the first-round RT-PCR of the TCR CDR3 was HTBI. TCRdb independently ran MiXCR on the multiplex PCR reads; one entry per CDR3 protein. This table has approximately 740,000 distinct CDR3 sequences, around 15% appearing once. Specimen: blood. The receptors stem from a woman aged 18-29 years with Graves' hyperthyroidism.

The chain is built from TRBV9 and TRBJ2-1, with D possibly matching TRBD2 (7 bases). The CDR3 is 18 residues long. Trimming removed 0 bases at V and 8 bases at J, with 24 bases between. The germline gives CDR1 SGDLS, CDR2 YYNGEE. CDR3 sequence (DNA): TGTGCCAGCAGCGTAGGGTCAACGGGTCGACAGGCGGGGGATGAGCAGTTCTTC. It translates to CASSVGSTGRQAGDEQFF.

This clonotype was counted many times. The gene calls are TRBV2 and TRBJ1-1; D may be TRBD1 (5 bases). Germline lookup yields CDR1 SNHLY and CDR2 FYNNEI. Trimming stripped 8 bases from V and 2 bases from J, with 12 bases between. This CDR3 has 13 residues. The CDR3 here is CASLDTFNTEAFF. The CDR3 DNA reads TGTGCCAGCCTGGACACCTTTAACACTGAAGCTTTCTTT.

This clonotype was observed a few times. J is TRBJ2-1 and V is TRBV30; D is tentatively TRBD1 or TRBD2 (6 bases each). The germline V gene has CDR1 GTSNPN and CDR2 SVGIG (reference sequence). With 5 bases removed from V and 3 bases from J, the gap between germline ends came to 17 bases. This CDR3 is built from 15 residues. CDR3 protein: CAWEAEGVYYNEQFF. CDR3 bases: TGTGCCTGGGAAGCGGAGGGGGTTTACTACAATGAGCAGTTCTTC.

This chain uses TRBV19 with TRBJ2-7; 8 bases agree with TRBD1. Losses at the gene ends were 4 bases for V and 3 bases for J; bases not matched to a gene: 8. CDR3 length: 15 residues. The germline V gene has CDR1 LNHDA and CDR2 SQIVND (reference sequence). This CDR3 reads CASSRRQGLNYEQYF. The CDR3 region has the DNA TGTGCCAGTAGTAGAAGACAGGGGCTAAACTACGAGCAGTACTTC.

J is TRBJ2-7 and V is TRBV24-1, with D tentatively TRBD1 (5 bases). CDR1 and CDR2 from the germline V gene are KGHDR and SFDVKD. V was shortened by 3 bases and J by 5 bases, with 13 bases between the two germline ends. The CDR3 is 14 residues long. CDR3 sequence reads: CATSDPARAHEQYF. In DNA form, the CDR3 reads TGTGCCACCAGTGATCCCGCCAGGGCCCACGAGCAGTACTTC.

The genes are TRBV10-3 and TRBJ2-5; D may be TRBD1 (6 bases). Trimming took off 8 bases at V and 4 bases at J, with 14 bases between the two ends. Germline V gene sequence: CDR1 ENHRY, CDR2 SYGVKD. This CDR3 has 13 residues. The CDR3 bases are TGTGCCATCCAGGGCGGCAGGGGAGAGACCCAGTACTTC. This sequence encodes CAIQGGRGETQYF.

In this sample, this clonotype turned up a few times. The chain combines TRBV6-5 with TRBJ2-1, with D unresolved. Germline V gene lookup returns CDR1 MNHEY and CDR2 SVGAGI. The CDR3 is 14 residues long. The V and J ends lost 1 base and 10 bases respectively, with 14 bases between them. The CDR3 DNA reads as TGTGCCAGCAGTTACTTCGAGATGGAAGGGGAGCAGTTCTTC. It codes for CASSYFEMEGEQFF.

The chain recombines TRBV5-1 with TRBJ1-3; D call uncertain. Germline values: CDR1 SGHRS, CDR2 YFSETQ. This CDR3 region has 15 residues. Trimming removed 0 bases at V and 0 bases at J, with 7 bases between. The chain's CDR3 is CASSLGLTSGNTIYF. Here the CDR3 DNA reads TGCGCCAGCAGCTTGGGGTTGACCTCTGGAAACACCATATATTTT.

As to this clonotype: A read error may explain this, as a much larger clone is one base away. The J gene is TRBJ2-3, the V gene TRBV5-5, with D possibly TRBD2 on 5 matching bases. CDR1 is SGHKS and CDR2 is YYEKEE in the germline V gene (reference sequence). CDR3 length: 16 amino acids. CDR3 in DNA: TGTGCCAGCAGCTTGGTCGGGTACTCTAGCACAGATATGCAGTATTTT. This codes for CASSLVGYSSTDMQYF.

The rearrangement links TRBV7-9 to TRBJ2-7; D may be TRBD1 (5 bases). CDR3 size: 13 residues. Germline CDR1 and CDR2: SEHNR and FQNEAQ (reference sequence). V was cut by 8 bases and J by 6 bases, with 17 bases left in between. The CDR3 spells CASVAGHTLEQYF. CDR3 sequence (DNA): TGTGCCAGCGTGGCAGGGCATACCCTCGAGCAGTACTTC.

Ten or more counts support this clonotype. The chain links TRBV29-1 to TRBJ2-5; tentatively, D is TRBD1 (6 bases). Germline CDR1 and CDR2: SQVTM and ANQGSEA. The CDR3 is 13 amino acids. V was trimmed by 3 bases and J by 6 bases, leaving 14 bases between them. CDR3 sequence reads: CSVDWSGVKTQYF. The CDR3 nucleotides read TGCAGCGTTGACTGGTCAGGGGTAAAGACCCAGTACTTC.

Many counts were recorded for this clonotype. The V gene is TRBV7-2, the J gene TRBJ2-7; perhaps TRBD1 as D (7 bases). CDR3 length: 16 residues. CDR1 is SGHTA, CDR2 FQGNSA, per germline. V gave up 6 bases and J gave up 0 bases, with 18 bases separating them. CDR3 residues: CASRRLGGQNSYEQYF. CDR3 DNA sequence: TGTGCCAGCAGACGCCTCGGGGGACAGAACTCCTACGAGCAGTACTTC.

This clonotype was observed a few times. The J gene is TRBJ2-2, the V gene TRBV7-9; 10 bases align to TRBD2. CDR1 is SEHNR, CDR2 FQNEAQ, per germline (reference sequence). The CDR3 loop spans 15 amino acids. J was trimmed by 5 bases and V by 8 bases; bases with no gene match: 8. This CDR3 is CASVPSGRETGELFF. CDR3 nucleotides: TGTGCCAGCGTCCCGAGCGGGAGGGAGACCGGGGAGCTGTTTTTT.

The CDR3 region is CASSPVPVLATMLETQYF. In DNA, the CDR3 is TGTGCCAGCTCGCCAGTCCCAGTGCTAGCGACCATGCTGGAGACCCAGTACTTC. This rearrangement joins TRBV18 to TRBJ2-5, with D possibly TRBD2 on 6 matching bases. The CDR3 has 18 residues. Germline V CDR1 and CDR2: KGHSH, LQKENI. Trimming shortened V by 6 bases and J by 5 bases, and 28 bases separated the two germline ends.

The J gene is TRBJ2-2, the V gene TRBV5-1; 11 bases align to TRBD2. Germline values: CDR1 SGHRS, CDR2 YFSETQ. The trim removed 2 bases at V and 2 bases at J, leaving 2 bases unmatched. This CDR3 contains 16 residues. CDR3 DNA sequence: TGCGCCAGCAGCTTTACTAGCGGGGGCAACACCGGGGAGCTGTTTTTT. Translation gives CASSFTSGGNTGELFF. The whole variable domain, filled in from reference TRBV5-1 and TRBJ2-2, reads KAGVTQTPRYLIKTRGQQVTLSCSPISGHRSVSWYQQTPGQGLQFLFEYFSETQRNKGNFPGRFSGRQFSNSRSEMNVSTLELGDSALYLCASSFTSGGNTGELFFGEGSRLTVL.

This clonotype has just a few counts. The CDR3 reads CASSQDLLRQINYGYTF. The CDR3 DNA follows: TGCGCCAGCAGCCAAGATCTACTCAGACAGATTAACTATGGCTACACCTTC. This chain joins TRBV4-3 and TRBJ1-2, with D perhaps TRBD1 (5 bases). CDR1 is LGHNA and CDR2 is YSLEER in the germline V gene. Trimming took off 0 bases at V and 1 base at J, with 15 bases between the two ends. The CDR3 is made up of 17 amino acids.

This clonotype was found a few times. J is TRBJ1-2 and V is TRBV6-1, with no clear D. Trimming left V 3 bases short and J 14 bases short, with 16 bases between. Germline V gene sequence: CDR1 MNHNS, CDR2 SASEGT. The CDR3 spans 12 residues. The CDR3 nucleotides read TGTGCCAGCAGTGATATTAGACCTCCTGCAACCTTC. Translated: CASSDIRPPATF.

The genes are TRBV6-5 and TRBJ1-6, with D uncertain. This CDR3 has 13 residues. V lost 0 bases and J lost 7, with 4 bases in between. Germline V gene lookup returns CDR1 MNHEY and CDR2 SVGAGI. The CDR3, as DNA: TGTGCCAGCAGTTACTCGACCAATTCACCCCTCCACTTT. This codes for CASSYSTNSPLHF.

The chain links TRBV28 to TRBJ2-7, with D perhaps matching TRBD1 or TRBD2 (6 bases each). V gave up 8 bases and J gave up 5 bases, with 19 bases separating them. This CDR3 is built from 14 residues. Germline lookup yields CDR1 MDHEN and CDR2 SYDVKM. The CDR3 is CASGAPGARDEQYF. The CDR3 nucleotides read TGTGCCAGCGGGGCGCCGGGGGCTAGGGACGAGCAGTACTTC.

This clonotype occurred a few times. This rearrangement joins TRBV4-3 to TRBJ1-1, with D hard to call. Looked up from germline, CDR1 is LGHNA and CDR2 is YSLEER. V shed 1 base and J shed 0 bases, with 12 bases lying between them. The length of the CDR3 is 16 residues. Here the CDR3 reads CASSQGQRTLNTEAFF. DNA for the CDR3: TGCGCCAGCAGCCAAGGGCAAAGGACCCTGAACACTGAAGCTTTCTTT.